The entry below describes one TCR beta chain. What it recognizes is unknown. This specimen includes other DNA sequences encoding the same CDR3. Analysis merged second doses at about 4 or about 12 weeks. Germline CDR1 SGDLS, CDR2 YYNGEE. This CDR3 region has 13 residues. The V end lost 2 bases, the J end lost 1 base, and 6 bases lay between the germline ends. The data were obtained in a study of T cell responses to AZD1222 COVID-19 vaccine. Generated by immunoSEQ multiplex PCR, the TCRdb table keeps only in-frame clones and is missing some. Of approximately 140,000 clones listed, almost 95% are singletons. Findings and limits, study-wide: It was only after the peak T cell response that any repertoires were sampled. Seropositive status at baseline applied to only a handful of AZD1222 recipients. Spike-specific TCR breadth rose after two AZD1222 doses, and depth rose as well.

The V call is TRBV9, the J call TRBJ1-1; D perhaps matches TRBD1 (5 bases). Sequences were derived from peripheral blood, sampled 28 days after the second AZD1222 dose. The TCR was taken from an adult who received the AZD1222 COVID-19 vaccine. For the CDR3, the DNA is TGTGCCAGCAGCGTCCAGGGGAACACTGAAGCTTTCTTT. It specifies CASSVQGNTEAFF.